Each of the 27 T cell receptor beta chains below was sequenced from the same sample in a study of cytomegalovirus exposure and HLA in healthy donors (dated by TCRdb to the late 2010s). Receptor libraries were prepared by the immunoSEQ multiplex PCR assay. The multiplex PCR relied on a mix of 60 forward primers for TCR Vbeta segments and 13 reverse primers for TCR Jbeta segments. Held by TCRdb, this immuneACCESS table contains in-frame sequences only and omits some clones. Under half of the omission traces to an unresolved V gene where checked; the cause of the rest is unknown. The table for this sample lists about 200,000 clones; around 84% of them were counted only once. The ten largest clones capture less than 2% of the sample. Sequencing was performed on PBMCs. The receptors were sampled from a woman between 18 and 30 years old in good health and CMV-seronegative.

This chain uses TRBV7-9 with TRBJ2-1; 11 bases agree with TRBD2. CDR1 and CDR2 (germline): SEHNR, FQNEAQ (reference sequence). The CDR3 runs 17 residues. V dropped 2 bases and J dropped 4; count of bases not matched to a gene: 7. The CDR3 DNA is TGTGCCAGCAGCTTAAAAACTAGCGGGAGCTTTTACAATGAGCAGTTCTTC. Residues: CASSLKTSGSFYNEQFF.

The chain uses TRBV28 and TRBJ2-1; possible D gene TRBD2, 6 bases. Trimming stripped 6 bases from V and 1 base from J, with 13 bases between. Germline loops: CDR1 MDHEN, CDR2 SYDVKM. This CDR3 has 15 residues. CDR3 region: CASRNGGWSYNEQFF. CDR3 nucleotides: TGTGCCAGCAGGAACGGGGGTTGGTCCTACAATGAGCAGTTCTTC.

The chain links TRBV4-3 to TRBJ1-2; D unresolved. Germline V gene lookup returns CDR1 LGHNA and CDR2 YSLEER. The CDR3 spans 16 residues. V dropped 0 bases and J dropped 4 bases, with 15 bases sitting between them. The DNA for the CDR3 is TGCGCCAGCAGCCAAGATGCCCCCAATCTCGGCTATGGCTACACCTTC. Translated, it gives CASSQDAPNLGYGYTF.

The V and J genes are TRBV7-9 and TRBJ2-1; D unresolved. V lost 0 bases and J 9 bases, leaving 6 bases between the germline ends. Germline V gene data show CDR1 as SEHNR and CDR2 as FQNEAQ (reference sequence). This CDR3 region has 12 residues. The CDR3 DNA is TGTGCCAGCAGCTTAGCGCGCGGTGAGCAGTTCTTC. This codes for CASSLARGEQFF.

This chain uses TRBV5-1 with TRBJ2-5; 7 positions agree with TRBD1. The CDR3 contains 15 residues. Germline-derived CDR1 and CDR2 are SGHRS and YFSETQ. Losses at the gene ends were 3 bases for V and 5 bases for J; bases not matched to a gene: 10. CDR3 DNA sequence: TGCGCCAGCAGCTCCGAGGATACAGGGGCGGAGACCCAGTACTTC. This encodes CASSSEDTGAETQYF.

The table lists this clone with a count of one. The rearrangement uses TRBV29-1 and TRBJ2-6; D is perhaps TRBD1 (5 bases). V gave up 4 bases and J gave up 3 bases, with 13 bases separating them. This CDR3 has 15 residues. CDR1 is SQVTM and CDR2 is ANQGSEA in the germline V gene. CDR3 region: CSVVIKQGGANVLTF. Written as DNA, the CDR3 is TGCAGCGTTGTAATTAAGCAGGGTGGGGCCAACGTCCTGACTTTC.

V is TRBV6-1 and J is TRBJ2-5; 9 bases map to TRBD1. The J call may be wrong; the DNA end is better matched by TRBJ2-7. The germline gives CDR1 MNHNS, CDR2 SASEGT. This CDR3 has 13 residues. DNA for the CDR3: TGTGCCAGCAGTAGTACAGGGGGCGACGAGCAGTACTTC. Its translation: CASSSTGGDEQYF.

The CDR3 region is CASSYGTGGVGETQYF. The CDR3 DNA follows: TGTGCCAGCAGTTACGGGACAGGGGGCGTCGGGGAGACCCAGTACTTC. The chain carries TRBV6-5 and TRBJ2-5; 12 bases agree with TRBD1. The germline gives CDR1 MNHEY, CDR2 SVGAGI. The CDR3 is 16 residues long. The junction had 6 bases not matched to a gene; V was cut back by 2 bases and J by 5 bases.

The genes are TRBV28 and TRBJ1-2, with TRBD1 matching 8 bases. This CDR3 has 15 residues. Germline V gene sequence: CDR1 MDHEN, CDR2 SYDVKM. The V gene end was trimmed by 7 bases and the J gene end by 0 bases; junction bases not matched to a gene: 7. CDR3 amino acids: CASTSWTGTNYGYTF. The CDR3 DNA sequence: TGTGCCAGCACTTCCTGGACAGGGACTAACTATGGCTACACCTTC.

The rearrangement uses TRBV9 and TRBJ2-1, with TRBD2 matching 9 bases. The V gene end was trimmed by 4 bases and the J gene end by 10 bases; junction bases not matched to a gene: 15. This CDR3 has 16 amino acids. Germline V gene data show CDR1 as SGDLS and CDR2 as YYNGEE. CDR3 DNA sequence: TGTGCCAGCAGCCCGCTAGCGGGGTCCCGTCTCGTAGAGCAGTTCTTC. It is translated as CASSPLAGSRLVEQFF.

The chain couples TRBV7-9 to TRBJ1-1; 7 nucleotides align to TRBD1. Trimming cost V 6 bases and J 10 bases; bases outside gene matches: 14. The CDR3 consists of 14 residues. CDR1 is SEHNR and CDR2 is FQNEAQ in the germline V gene (reference sequence). CDR3 amino acids: CASRATQGPQGAFF. CDR3 nucleotide sequence: TGTGCCAGCAGAGCTACACAGGGGCCCCAGGGAGCTTTCTTT.

V is TRBV7-9 and J is TRBJ2-1; 7 nucleotides agree with TRBD2. The CDR3 consists of 14 residues. V gave up 6 bases and J gave up 10 bases; unmatched junction bases: 12. CDR1 SEHNR and CDR2 FQNEAQ come from the germline V gene (reference sequence). For the CDR3, the DNA is TGTGCCAGCAGTGGGGGGGGAGGGCCCTGGGAGCAGTTCTTC. Translation gives CASSGGGGPWEQFF. The complete variable domain, with remaining parts taken from reference TRBV7-9 and TRBJ2-1, reads DTGVSQNPRHKITKRGQNVTFRCDPISEHNRLYWYRQTLGQGPEFLTYFQNEAQLEKSRLLSDRFSAERPKGSFSTLEIQRTEQGDSAMYLCASSGGGGPWEQFFGPGTRLTVL.

This CDR3 is CASSVDRGRGGYTF. The CDR3 DNA is TGTGCCAGCAGCGTAGACAGGGGGCGAGGTGGCTACACCTTC. This sequence joins TRBV9 and TRBJ1-2; 9 bases line up with TRBD1. Per the germline V gene, CDR1 is SGDLS and CDR2 is YYNGEE. The CDR3 spans 14 residues. V shed 0 bases and J 7 bases; nucleotides not matched to a gene: 4.

The chain couples TRBV7-9 to TRBJ1-1, with a tentative D call TRBD1 (6 bases). From germline, CDR1 is SEHNR and CDR2 FQNEAQ (reference sequence). The CDR3 has 11 residues. V was trimmed by 5 bases and J by 8 bases, leaving 9 bases between them. The CDR3 protein is CASSKQGEAFF. CDR3 nucleotides: TGTGCCAGCAGCAAACAGGGCGAAGCTTTCTTT.

The chain joins TRBV28 to TRBJ1-4; D perhaps matches TRBD1 (5 bases). This CDR3 region has 13 residues. Trimming left V 10 bases short and J 8 bases short, with 17 bases between. Per the germline V gene, CDR1 is MDHEN and CDR2 is SYDVKM. Here the CDR3 reads CATFPGGAEKLFF. CDR3 nucleotide sequence: TGTGCCACCTTCCCGGGAGGGGCGGAAAAACTGTTTTTT.

The chain carries TRBV5-4 and TRBJ2-1; 11 bases map to TRBD2. Trimming cost V 2 bases and J 6 bases; bases outside gene matches: 4. This CDR3 is 15 amino acids long. Germline V gene lookup returns CDR1 SGHNT and CDR2 YYREEE (reference sequence). CDR3 coding DNA: TGTGCCAGCAGCTTACTAGCGGGAGTACTCAATGAGCAGTTCTTC. It codes for CASSLLAGVLNEQFF.

This clone came up a few times. The chain recombines TRBV28 with TRBJ1-4; 10 bases agree with TRBD1. Germline lookup yields CDR1 MDHEN and CDR2 SYDVKM. The V and J ends lost 5 bases and 16 bases, in that order; junction bases with no gene match: 13. The CDR3 length is 14 residues. CDR3 nucleotide sequence: TGTGCCAGCAGTGACCGGGACAGGGGTCCCGGGACGTTTTTT. Translating gives CASSDRDRGPGTFF.

The V gene is TRBV5-6, the J gene TRBJ2-7; 7 bases are a match to TRBD1. Losses at the gene ends were 2 bases for V and 4 bases for J; bases not matched to a gene: 6. The germline gives CDR1 SGHDT, CDR2 YYEEEE. This CDR3 is 14 amino acids long. The CDR3 spells CASSFPGTDYEQYF. The CDR3 DNA sequence: TGTGCCAGCAGCTTTCCCGGGACAGATTACGAGCAGTACTTC.

V usage is TRBV7-8 and J usage is TRBJ2-1, with TRBD2 matching 11 bases. Germline V gene sequence: CDR1 SGHVS, CDR2 FQNEAQ. After removal of 4 bases from V and 1 base from J, the junction contained 6 bases not matched to a gene. The CDR3 is 17 residues long. Here the CDR3 reads CASSYRLAGLSYNEQFF. As DNA, the CDR3 is TGTGCCAGCAGCTATAGACTAGCGGGACTTTCCTACAATGAGCAGTTCTTC.

The chain combines TRBV14 with TRBJ1-2; 9 positions agree with TRBD1. J lost 7 bases, V lost 4 bases, and 13 bases had no gene match. The CDR3 spans 16 residues. Germline values: CDR1 SGHDN, CDR2 FVKESK. CDR3 in DNA: TGTGCCAGCAGCCTGCCGGGACAGGGAACAGTGAGTGGCTACACCTTC. It specifies CASSLPGQGTVSGYTF.

The chain uses TRBV15 and TRBJ1-2; TRBD1 matches at 9 bases. The CDR3 has 16 residues. CDR1 and CDR2 (germline): LNHNV, YYDKDF (reference sequence). Trimming at V came to 0 bases and at J to 8 bases, leaving 10 bases not matched to a gene. CDR3 region: CATSRDSGTGKHGYTF. The DNA for the CDR3 is TGTGCCACCAGCAGAGACTCCGGGACAGGGAAACACGGCTACACCTTC.

The chain links TRBV4-3 to TRBJ1-1, with TRBD1 identical over 8 bases. With V trimmed by 2 bases and J by 4 bases, 6 bases remained unmatched. From germline, CDR1 is LGHNA and CDR2 YSLEER. The CDR3 covers 15 residues. CDR3 residues: CASSQFATGGTEAFF. The CDR3 DNA reads TGCGCCAGCAGCCAATTTGCAACAGGGGGCACTGAAGCTTTCTTT.

This rearrangement joins TRBV6-4 to TRBJ2-1; 16 bases line up with TRBD2. The CDR3 sequence is 17 residues long. The ends lost 8 bases at V and 4 bases at J; junction bases unmatched: 8. Germline V CDR1 and CDR2: MRHNA, SNTAGT. The CDR3 is CASRPGTSGRAYNEQFF. The CDR3 DNA sequence: TGTGCCAGCCGTCCCGGGACTAGCGGGAGGGCTTACAATGAGCAGTTCTTC.

The chain has TRBV5-1 and TRBJ2-2; D perhaps matches TRBD2 (6 bases). Germline values: CDR1 SGHRS, CDR2 YFSETQ. The CDR3 sequence is 16 residues long. V was clipped by 7 bases and J by 0 bases, with 16 bases between them. The CDR3 sequence is CASAWGEPSNTGELFF. The CDR3 DNA reads as TGCGCCAGCGCGTGGGGGGAGCCCTCGAACACCGGGGAGCTGTTTTTT.

This clone has just one count. The chain employs TRBV11-2 and TRBJ2-7; TRBD1 aligns across 9 bases. Germline CDR1 is SGHAT and CDR2 is FQNNGV. The CDR3 loop spans 15 amino acids. V lost 6 bases and J lost 7; bases outside the gene matches: 13. The CDR3 DNA sequence: TGTGCCAGCAGTAGATCACAGGGGGCCATCAGGGAGCAGTACTTC. Translation gives CASSRSQGAIREQYF.

V usage is TRBV23-1 and J usage is TRBJ2-7; possibly TRBD2 for D (6 bases). TRBV23-1 is classed as an ORF, of uncertain function. The CDR3 loop spans 15 amino acids. V lost 3 bases and J 6 bases, leaving 18 bases between the germline ends. The CDR3 here is CASSQPGTGAPEQYV. CDR3 nucleotide sequence: TGCGCCAGCAGTCAGCCCGGGACTGGGGCCCCCGAGCAGTACGTC.

The genes are TRBV4-1 and TRBJ1-6; TRBD1 might be the D (6 bases). The CDR3 consists of 16 residues. The germline gives CDR1 MGHRA, CDR2 YSYEKL. Trimming cost V 1 base and J 7 bases, with 14 bases left between them. The CDR3 region has the DNA TGCGCCAGCAGCCAAGTCCCGCAGGGGAACAATTCACCCCTCCACTTT. Its protein is CASSQVPQGNNSPLHF.